This TCR beta chain was sequenced during a study of Graves' ophthalmopathy and Graves' hyperthyroidism. The study's findings and limits: The model predicted progression of ophthalmopathy with a sensitivity of 70% to 71%, and its specificity was approximately 77%.

For donors with ophthalmopathy, the disease showed moderate-to-severe activity, reached CAS ≥3 and NOSPECS ≥4, and had lasted under 3 months. Each diagnosis was determined on the basis of clinical symptoms, serum thyroxine, TRAb, thyroid ultrasound and orbital computed tomography. Fresh peripheral blood (approximately 10 ml) yielded the PBMCs. RNA transcripts served as template for amplifying TCR beta CDR3 sequences. The first round was an RT-PCR with HTBI primers, and the second round was a multiplex PCR. Each CDR3 protein gets one entry after TCRdb re-called the multiplex PCR reads with MiXCR. The table lists approximately 700,000 distinct CDR3 sequences, 40% of them singletons. This clonotype has only a few counts. Its target is not known. The CDR3 spans 13 residues. Trimming stripped 6 bases from V and 5 bases from J, with 13 bases between. The V gene's germline CDR1 is DFQATT and CDR2 SNEGSKA (reference sequence).

This receptor was taken from an adult man with Graves' ophthalmopathy. The rearrangement joins TRBV20-1 to TRBJ1-4; a possible D gene is TRBD1 (5 bases). Material for sequencing was peripheral blood. The CDR3 bases are TGCAGTGCAGCCGGGACGGGAAATGAAAAACTGTTTTTT. It translates to CSAAGTGNEKLFF.